The source of this T cell receptor (beta chain) is a study of cytomegalovirus exposure and HLA in healthy donors. This clone was seen just once. No antigen is known for it. The V gene lost 2 bases and the J gene lost 8 bases, with 14 bases spanning the gap. The CDR3 covers 14 residues. Germline CDR1 is MNHNS and CDR2 is SASEGT. Findings and caveats of the study: In a later analysis, HLA-C alleles had the fewest associated TCRs, DRB1 alleles the most. There were some public TCRs occurring in many donors, but most TCR sequences were rare. Common viral pathogens seemed, in a later analysis, to connect with several of the most significant clusters.

Vbeta (60) and Jbeta (13) primers were used in the PCR. The assay was immunoSEQ multiplex PCR, and TCRdb's table has in-frame clones only and misses some. The table has about 190,000 clones, around 82% seen once. The TCR sequence derives from a young man in good health and CMV-seronegative. The rearrangement joins TRBV6-1 to TRBJ2-3; D is unresolved. The sample comprised PBMCs. CDR3 in amino acids: CASSENVFRSTQYF. As DNA, the CDR3 is TGTGCCAGCAGTGAAAACGTATTTCGGAGTACGCAGTATTTT.